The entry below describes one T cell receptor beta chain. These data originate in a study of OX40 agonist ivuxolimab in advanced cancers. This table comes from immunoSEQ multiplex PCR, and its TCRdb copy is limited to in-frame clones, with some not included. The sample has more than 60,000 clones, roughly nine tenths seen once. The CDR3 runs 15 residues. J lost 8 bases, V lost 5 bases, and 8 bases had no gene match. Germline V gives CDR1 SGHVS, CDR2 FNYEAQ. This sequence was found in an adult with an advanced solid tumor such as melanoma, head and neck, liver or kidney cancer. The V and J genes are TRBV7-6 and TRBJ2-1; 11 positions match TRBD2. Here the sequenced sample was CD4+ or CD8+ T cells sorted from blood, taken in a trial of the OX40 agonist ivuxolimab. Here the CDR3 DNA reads TGTGCCAGCAGCCTGGGACTAGCGGCTCTATATGAGCAGTTCTTC. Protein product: CASSLGLAALYEQFF.